These T cell receptor beta chains were read from a single sample in a study of T cells in Graves' hyperthyroidism and ophthalmopathy. Using its own MiXCR run on the multiplex PCR reads, TCRdb lists one record per CDR3 protein. The repertoire holds fewer than 750,000 distinct CDR3 sequences, with more than 12% as singletons. The sample taken for sequencing was blood. These receptors came from a woman aged 50 to 60 with Graves' ophthalmopathy. The CDR3 runs from the conserved cysteine through the conserved F or W. Fields, in order: V gene, J gene, D gene, clone size, CDR3 DNA, CDR3 protein. The D gene is left open where the match is weak. Clone size appears in some rows only: once, few, many, or a class for an expanded clone.

V gene: TRBV10-3; J gene: TRBJ2-1; D gene: TRBD2; clone size: few; CDR3 DNA: TGTGCCATCAGTGAGAGGGGAGGGGAGCAGTTCTTC; CDR3 protein: CAISERGGEQFF
V gene: TRBV3-1; J gene: TRBJ2-1; D gene: TRBD2; clone size: many; CDR3 DNA: TGTGCCAGCAGCCAAGTTGGGGCTAGCGGGAGGGGTGAGCAGTTCTTC; CDR3 protein: CASSQVGASGRGEQFF
V gene: TRBV4-2; J gene: TRBJ1-6; D gene: TRBD1; clone size: few; CDR3 DNA: TGTGCCAGCAGCCAAGTAACAGGGGGACTAAATTCACCCCTCCACTTT; CDR3 protein: CASSQVTGGLNSPLHF
V gene: TRBV19; J gene: TRBJ2-3; D gene: NA; clone size: NA; CDR3 DNA: TGTGCCAGTAGTACCTTAGGTAGCAGCACAGATACGCAGTATTTT; CDR3 protein: CASSTLGSSTDTQYF
V gene: TRBV10-3; J gene: TRBJ2-1; D gene: NA; clone size: few; CDR3 DNA: TGTGCCATCAGTGTCGAGGGGGACAATGAGCAGTTCTTC; CDR3 protein: CAISVEGDNEQFF
V gene: TRBV2; J gene: TRBJ2-6; D gene: NA; clone size: NA; CDR3 DNA: TGTGCCAGCACAGACTGGACACTCCTCTCTGGGGCCAACGTCCTGACTTTC; CDR3 protein: CASTDWTLLSGANVLTF
V gene: TRBV6-1; J gene: TRBJ1-1; D gene: TRBD1; clone size: many; CDR3 DNA: TGTGCCAGCAGTACCCGGGACAGGGCGTCGAACACTGAAGCTTTCTTT; CDR3 protein: CASSTRDRASNTEAFF
V gene: TRBV20-1; J gene: TRBJ2-1; D gene: TRBD2; clone size: NA; CDR3 DNA: TGCAGTGCCCCCCGCGTCGGGACTAGCGGGCCCCTAAATGAGCAGTTCTTC; CDR3 protein: CSAPRVGTSGPLNEQFF
V gene: TRBV24-1; J gene: TRBJ1-5; D gene: NA; clone size: NA; CDR3 DNA: TGTGCCACCAGTGATTTCGGGAGCAATCAGCCCCAGCATTTT; CDR3 protein: CATSDFGSNQPQHF
V gene: TRBV6-5; J gene: TRBJ2-3; D gene: NA; clone size: few; CDR3 DNA: TGTGCCAGCAGTTACCTACGAGGGGGAGTTGGGACAGATACGCAGTATTTT; CDR3 protein: CASSYLRGGVGTDTQYF
V gene: TRBV12-3/TRBV12-4; J gene: TRBJ2-3; D gene: NA; clone size: many; CDR3 DNA: TGTGCCAGCAGTTTAGGATCTAGCGGCACAGATACGCAGTATTTT; CDR3 protein: CASSLGSSGTDTQYF
V gene: TRBV20-1; J gene: TRBJ2-3; D gene: NA; clone size: many; CDR3 DNA: TGCAGTGCGGGGATAGCGGCAGATACGCAGTATTTT; CDR3 protein: CSAGIAADTQYF
V gene: TRBV28; J gene: TRBJ1-1; D gene: NA; clone size: many; CDR3 DNA: TGTGCCAGCAGTTTACAGCGCGGGGTTGGGAACACTGAAGCTTTCTTT; CDR3 protein: CASSLQRGVGNTEAFF
V gene: TRBV28; J gene: TRBJ1-1; D gene: TRBD1; clone size: many; CDR3 DNA: TGTGCCAGCGGCGCAGGGGGTAGGACTGAAGCTTTCTTT; CDR3 protein: CASGAGGRTEAFF
V gene: TRBV27; J gene: TRBJ2-1; D gene: NA; clone size: many; CDR3 DNA: TGTGCCAGCGGTCCGAACCTAGTCGGGGCTGAGCAGTTCTTC; CDR3 protein: CASGPNLVGAEQFF
V gene: TRBV7-2; J gene: TRBJ1-2; D gene: TRBD1; clone size: many; CDR3 DNA: TGTGCCAGCAGCCTCCCGGCAGGGGGCTATGGCTACACCTTC; CDR3 protein: CASSLPAGGYGYTF
V gene: TRBV24-1; J gene: TRBJ2-3; D gene: TRBD2; clone size: many; CDR3 DNA: TGTGCCACCAGTGATCCTGCAGCTAGCGGGACTAGATTACCCACAGATACGCAGTATTTT; CDR3 protein: CATSDPAASGTRLPTDTQYF
V gene: TRBV11-2; J gene: TRBJ2-5; D gene: NA; clone size: many; CDR3 DNA: TGTGCCAGCAGCTTGAGGGGGGGCCAAGAGACCCAGTACTTC; CDR3 protein: CASSLRGGQETQYF
V gene: TRBV7-9; J gene: TRBJ2-6; D gene: NA; clone size: many; CDR3 DNA: TGTGCCAGCAGCTTAGGTCGGTTAGCTGGGGCCAACGTCCTGACTTTC; CDR3 protein: CASSLGRLAGANVLTF
V gene: TRBV5-1; J gene: TRBJ2-7; D gene: TRBD1; clone size: many; CDR3 DNA: TGTGCCAGCAGCCCGGACAGGACCTACGAGCAGTACTTC; CDR3 protein: CASSPDRTYEQYF
V gene: TRBV24-1; J gene: TRBJ1-4; D gene: NA; clone size: NA; CDR3 DNA: TGTGCCACCAGTGCAGGGAACCCCGCAACTAATGAAAAACTGTTTTTT; CDR3 protein: CATSAGNPATNEKLFF
V gene: TRBV5-4; J gene: TRBJ1-4; D gene: NA; clone size: few; CDR3 DNA: TGTGCCAGCAGCTTGGGAAGGGGCAAGAATGAAAAACTGTTTTTT; CDR3 protein: CASSLGRGKNEKLFF
V gene: TRBV7-3; J gene: TRBJ2-1; D gene: TRBD1; clone size: many; CDR3 DNA: TGTGCCAGCAGCCGGGACAGGGCGCAAAATGAGCAGTTCTTC; CDR3 protein: CASSRDRAQNEQFF
V gene: TRBV6-1; J gene: TRBJ1-2; D gene: NA; clone size: NA; CDR3 DNA: TGTGCCAGCACCCCCATCTCAACCCAGAACTATGGCTACACCTTC; CDR3 protein: CASTPISTQNYGYTF
V gene: TRBV2; J gene: TRBJ1-1; D gene: NA; clone size: NA; CDR3 DNA: TGTGCCAGCAGTGAGTACACTGAAGCTTTCTTT; CDR3 protein: CASSEYTEAFF
V gene: TRBV7-9; J gene: TRBJ2-1; D gene: NA; clone size: NA; CDR3 DNA: TGTGCCAGCAGCTTAGATCGGTCTACCAATAGGGGTGAGCAGTTCTTC; CDR3 protein: CASSLDRSTNRGEQFF
V gene: TRBV9; J gene: TRBJ2-1; D gene: NA; clone size: few; CDR3 DNA: TGTGCCAGCAGCGTAGAGGTCCAAGCCAATGAGCAGTTCTTC; CDR3 protein: CASSVEVQANEQFF
V gene: TRBV7-6; J gene: TRBJ2-3; D gene: TRBD2; clone size: NA; CDR3 DNA: TGTGCCAGCAGCCTCCCAGGGACTAGCGGGAGGGCCGGTACGCAGTATTTT; CDR3 protein: CASSLPGTSGRAGTQYF
V gene: TRBV18; J gene: TRBJ1-1; D gene: TRBD1; clone size: many; CDR3 DNA: TGTGCCAGCTCACCAGGTACAGGGGGACAAGCTTTCTTT; CDR3 protein: CASSPGTGGQAFF
V gene: TRBV19; J gene: TRBJ2-1; D gene: TRBD2; clone size: NA; CDR3 DNA: TGTGCCACCATGACTAGCGTAACCTACAATGAGCAGTTCTTC; CDR3 protein: CATMTSVTYNEQFF
V gene: TRBV28; J gene: TRBJ2-1; D gene: TRBD2; clone size: many; CDR3 DNA: TGTGCCAGCAGTTCCGCCTCCGGTGGAGCGGGAGGGTTGTACAATGAGCAGTTCTTC; CDR3 protein: CASSSASGGAGGLYNEQFF
V gene: TRBV9; J gene: TRBJ2-3; D gene: TRBD2; clone size: few; CDR3 DNA: TGTGCCAGCAGCGTAGGAGTTGCGAGCGGGAGAGGGCCTATTACGCAGTATTTT; CDR3 protein: CASSVGVASGRGPITQYF
V gene: TRBV29-1; J gene: TRBJ2-1; D gene: NA; clone size: many; CDR3 DNA: TGCAGCGTTGGCAGCGGTTACAATGAGCAGTTCTTC; CDR3 protein: CSVGSGYNEQFF
V gene: TRBV12-3/TRBV12-4; J gene: TRBJ2-2; D gene: NA; clone size: many; CDR3 DNA: TGTGCCAGCAGTCACTACACCGGGGAGCTGTTTTTT; CDR3 protein: CASSHYTGELFF